These 20 T cell receptor beta chains originate from one sample sequenced in a study of T cells in Graves' hyperthyroidism and ophthalmopathy. Amplification targeted TCR beta CDR3 regions from RNA transcripts. The HTBI primer set served for first-round RT-PCR of the TCR CDR3. TCRdb passed the multiplex PCR reads through MiXCR, listing each CDR3 protein once. This table has about 640,000 distinct CDR3 sequences, less than 25% appearing once. What was sequenced was blood. The receptors originated from a man aged 30 to 45 with Graves' ophthalmopathy.

The table lists this clonotype with many counts. The chain employs TRBV7-2 and TRBJ2-1, with D tentatively TRBD1 (5 bases). Between the trimmed V and J ends, which lost 1 base and 6 bases, there was a span of 10 bases. The CDR3 has 14 amino acids. In germline, CDR1 is SGHTA, CDR2 FQGNSA. The CDR3 loop is CASSLDPGRNEQFF. CDR3 in DNA: TGTGCCAGCAGCTTAGACCCAGGGCGCAATGAGCAGTTCTTC.

This clonotype was seen more than once but under ten times. The CDR3 sequence is CASRIAGQNGYTF. CDR3 in DNA: TGTGCCAGCAGAATCGCGGGGCAAAATGGCTACACCTTC. The rearrangement joins TRBV27 to TRBJ1-2; TRBD1 is a possible D gene (5 bases). V lost 6 bases and J 6 bases, leaving 14 bases between the germline ends. Looked up from germline, CDR1 is MNHEY and CDR2 is SMNVEV (reference sequence). There are 13 residues in the CDR3.

The chain joins TRBV6-1 to TRBJ2-7; 9 bases align to TRBD1. J lost 4 bases, V lost 4 bases, and 8 bases had no gene match. The CDR3 is 15 residues long. CDR1 is MNHNS, CDR2 SASEGT, per germline. CDR3: CASSGRDRVSYEQYF. Here the CDR3 DNA reads TGTGCCAGCAGTGGCCGGGACAGGGTGTCGTACGAGCAGTACTTC.

A few counts support this clonotype. The V gene is TRBV6-6, the J gene TRBJ1-3; D is ambiguous. This CDR3 is built from 13 residues. CDR1 is MNHNY and CDR2 is SVGAGI in the germline V gene (reference sequence). Trimming took off 0 bases at V and 4 bases at J, with 4 bases between the two ends. CDR3 bases: TGTGCCAGCAGTTACTCAGGGGGAAACACCATATATTTT. This encodes CASSYSGGNTIYF.

The table lists this clonotype with many counts. V gene TRBV11-2 combines with J gene TRBJ2-2; 9 nucleotides match TRBD1. J gave up 4 bases and V 4 bases, and 7 bases lay outside the gene matches. This CDR3 has 16 residues. CDR1 and CDR2 from the germline V gene are SGHAT and FQNNGV. The CDR3 spells CASSSTTGGGTGELFF. The CDR3 DNA reads as TGTGCCAGCAGCTCGACAACAGGGGGCGGCACCGGGGAGCTGTTTTTT.

There are a few counts of this clonotype. The V call is TRBV3-1, the J call TRBJ2-5; TRBD1 matches 7 bases. Germline trimming cut 3 bases from V and 5 bases from J; bases unmatched to any gene: 6. Germline V gives CDR1 LGHDT, CDR2 YNNKEL (reference sequence). The CDR3 covers 14 residues. The CDR3 DNA sequence: TGTGCCAGCAGCCACACAGGGGAATGGGAGACCCAGTACTTC. This encodes CASSHTGEWETQYF.

This clonotype was seen more than once but under ten times. This chain uses TRBV29-1 with TRBJ1-2; D unresolved. Germline lookup yields CDR1 SQVTM and CDR2 ANQGSEA. The CDR3 is 11 residues long. Trimming removed 0 bases at V and 8 bases at J, with 7 bases between. CDR3 DNA: TGCAGCGTTGAAGACCGGGTCGGCTACACCTTC. Encoded protein: CSVEDRVGYTF.

This clonotype was seen a handful of times. V usage is TRBV30 and J usage is TRBJ2-1; unclear D gene. The CDR3 has 12 amino acids. Germline CDR1 is GTSNPN and CDR2 is SVGIG (reference sequence). With 0 bases removed from V and 7 bases from J, the gap between germline ends came to 7 bases. The CDR3 coding sequence is TGTGCCTGGAGTGTCCCACGGAATGAGCAGTTCTTC. Protein product: CAWSVPRNEQFF.

This clonotype was picked up many times. This rearrangement joins TRBV30 to TRBJ1-1; TRBD1 matches 9 bases. Per germline, CDR1 GTSNPN and CDR2 SVGIG (reference sequence). Trimming cost V 5 bases and J 7 bases; bases outside gene matches: 5. This CDR3 region has 12 residues. CDR3 DNA sequence: TGTGCCTGGGGGACAGGGCGTGGTGAAGCTTTCTTT. This codes for CAWGTGRGEAFF.

The V gene is TRBV18, the J gene TRBJ1-6; D not resolved. The V and J ends lost 2 bases and 7 bases respectively, with 9 bases between them. Germline V lookup: CDR1 KGHSH, CDR2 LQKENI. The CDR3 covers 14 residues. CDR3 region: CASSPDSRNSPLHF. DNA for the CDR3: TGTGCCAGCTCACCAGATAGTAGGAATTCACCCCTCCACTTT.

Here the CDR3 DNA reads TGCGCCAGCAGCACGGGAGGGCCCACAGATACGCAGTATTTT. Protein product: CASSTGGPTDTQYF. The chain links TRBV5-1 to TRBJ2-3, with 8 bases fitting TRBD2. CDR1 and CDR2 from the germline V gene are SGHRS and YFSETQ. The CDR3 totals 14 residues. Trimming took 4 bases from V and 2 from J; bases not matched to a gene: 3.

This clonotype was observed many times. This chain connects TRBV6-2 or TRBV6-3 to TRBJ2-5, with 12 bases matching TRBD2. The CDR3 covers 16 residues. V shed 4 bases and J 4 bases; nucleotides not matched to a gene: 7. Germline CDR1 MNHEY, CDR2 SVGEGT. CDR3 region: CASSSGLAGLGETQYF. The CDR3 coding sequence is TGTGCCAGCAGTTCCGGACTAGCGGGACTTGGAGAGACCCAGTACTTC.

The chain links TRBV29-1 to TRBJ1-2; TRBD1 aligns across 8 bases. The CDR3 runs to 15 residues. Trimming took 0 bases from V and 7 from J; bases not matched to a gene: 10. Germline V lookup: CDR1 SQVTM, CDR2 ANQGSEA. The CDR3 reads CSVEDRLRTGLGYTF. The CDR3 DNA reads as TGCAGCGTTGAAGACCGTTTAAGGACAGGGCTTGGCTACACCTTC.

This clonotype came up a few times. V is TRBV4-1 and J is TRBJ2-1, with a tentative D call TRBD2 (5 bases). Deletions cut 3 bases from V and 3 bases from J, with 9 bases between. Germline V gene lookup returns CDR1 MGHRA and CDR2 YSYEKL. This CDR3 comprises 14 residues. CDR3 residues: CASSQGVDYNEQFF. In nucleotides, the CDR3 is TGCGCCAGCAGCCAGGGAGTCGACTACAATGAGCAGTTCTTC.

This clonotype has a count of ten or more. This sequence joins TRBV28 and TRBJ1-5, with D perhaps matching TRBD1 (6 bases). Trimming cost V 1 base and J 0 bases, with 7 bases left between them. Per the germline V gene, CDR1 is MDHEN and CDR2 is SYDVKM. The CDR3 is made up of 15 amino acids. For the CDR3, the DNA is TGTGCCAGCAGTTTATCAGGGGATAGCAATCAGCCCCAGCATTTT. It yields the protein CASSLSGDSNQPQHF.

This clonotype was detected only a few times. This chain connects TRBV5-6 to TRBJ2-5; D gene unclear. V shed 3 bases and J shed 2 bases, with 11 bases lying between them. Germline CDR1 is SGHDT and CDR2 is YYEEEE. This CDR3 is built from 14 residues. The CDR3 nucleotides are TGTGCCAGCAGCTATCCCCCTCGGCAAGAGACCCAGTACTTC. Protein: CASSYPPRQETQYF. The full variable domain, with the rest looked up from reference TRBV5-6 and TRBJ2-5, is DAGVTQSPTHLIKTRGQQVTLRCSPKSGHDTVSWYQQALGQGPQFIFQYYEEEERQRGNFPDRFSGHQFPNYSSELNVNALLLGDSALYLCASSYPPRQETQYFGPGTRLLVL.

The genes are TRBV6-1 and TRBJ2-7; D ambiguous. Trimming stripped 5 bases from V and 2 bases from J, with 13 bases between. Germline V lookup: CDR1 MNHNS, CDR2 SASEGT. This CDR3 spans 14 amino acids. The chain's CDR3 is CASSRWDGTYEQYF. The CDR3 nucleotides are TGTGCCAGCAGTCGATGGGATGGTACCTACGAGCAGTACTTC.

This clonotype occurred a few times. The chain recombines TRBV20-1 with TRBJ2-2; 10 nucleotides agree with TRBD1. The CDR3 is 15 amino acids. Unmatched junction bases numbered 7, after V lost 4 bases and J lost 5 bases. Germline V gene sequence: CDR1 DFQATT, CDR2 SNEGSKA (reference sequence). The CDR3 DNA sequence: TGCAGTGCTATGCCTAGGGACAGGGGAACCGGGGAGCTGTTTTTT. This encodes CSAMPRDRGTGELFF.

This clonotype was picked up many times. The chain links TRBV28 to TRBJ2-2; weak D call: TRBD1 (6 bases). Trimming removed 5 bases at V and 5 bases at J, with 9 bases between. The CDR3 covers 13 residues. Germline V gene lookup returns CDR1 MDHEN and CDR2 SYDVKM. The CDR3, as DNA: TGTGCCAGCAGTCAACAGGGTACCGGGGAGCTGTTTTTT. This codes for CASSQQGTGELFF.

This clonotype was recorded many times. The CDR3 nucleotides are TGTGCCAGCAGTTTTTCGGGGCGCGACAATGAGCAGTTCTTC. This encodes CASSFSGRDNEQFF. The chain carries TRBV12-3 or TRBV12-4 and TRBJ2-1, with D tentatively TRBD1 or TRBD2 (5 bases each). This CDR3 region has 14 residues. The V and J ends lost 3 bases and 5 bases respectively, with 11 bases between them.